This section outlines one T cell receptor (beta chain) sequence together with its context. Its antigen is undetermined. From germline, CDR1 is LNHDA and CDR2 SQIVND (reference sequence). The J segment lost 6 bases and the V segment lost 6 bases, leaving 8 bases of the junction unmatched. CDR3 length: 14 residues. Profiling relied on immunoSEQ multiplex PCR, and the TCRdb table lists in-frame clones only, not all of them. The table includes some 120,000 clones, 75% to 90% detected once. These data originate in a study of T cell responses to AZD1222 COVID-19 vaccine. Notes on the study in general: The CD4 TCRs associated with vaccination extended across spike and predominated at 160-218 and 743-854. Only 6 or 7 people who got AZD1222 tested seropositive at baseline. It should be noted that donors were predominantly white British and more often female, and clonal diversity was possibly underestimated.

The sequence derives from an adult in good health. The chain carries TRBV19 and TRBJ1-5; 7 positions match TRBD1. This specimen was peripheral blood, taken on day 0 of AZD1222 vaccination. Written as DNA, the CDR3 is TGTGCCAGTAGACTACAGGGGATGGGTCAGCCCCAGCATTTT. Its translation: CASRLQGMGQPQHF.